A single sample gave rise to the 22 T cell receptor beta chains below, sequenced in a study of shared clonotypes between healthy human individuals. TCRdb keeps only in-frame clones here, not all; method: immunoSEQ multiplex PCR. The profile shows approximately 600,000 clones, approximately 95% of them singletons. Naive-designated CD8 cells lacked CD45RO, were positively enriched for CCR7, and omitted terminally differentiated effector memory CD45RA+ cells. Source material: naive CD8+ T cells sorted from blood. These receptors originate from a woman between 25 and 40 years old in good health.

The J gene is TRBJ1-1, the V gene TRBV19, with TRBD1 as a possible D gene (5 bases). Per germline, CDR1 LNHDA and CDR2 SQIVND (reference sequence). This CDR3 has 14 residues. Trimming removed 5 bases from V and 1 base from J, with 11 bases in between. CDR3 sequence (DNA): TGTGCCAGTAGTTGGGGCGGGGAGAACACTGAAGCTTTCTTT. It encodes CASSWGGENTEAFF.

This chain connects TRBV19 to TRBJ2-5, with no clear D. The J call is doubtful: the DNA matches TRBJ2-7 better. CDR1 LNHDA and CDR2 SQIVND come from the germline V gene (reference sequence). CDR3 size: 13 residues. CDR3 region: CATRPSASYEQYF. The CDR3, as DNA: TGTGCCACCAGGCCTTCGGCGTCGTACGAGCAGTACTTC.

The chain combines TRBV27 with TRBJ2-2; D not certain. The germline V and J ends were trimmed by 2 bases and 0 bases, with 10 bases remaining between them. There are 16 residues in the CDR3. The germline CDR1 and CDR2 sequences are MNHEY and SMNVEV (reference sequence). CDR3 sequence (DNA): TGTGCCAGCAGTTTACGTTTGCCGGCGAACACCGGGGAGCTGTTTTTT. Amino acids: CASSLRLPANTGELFF.

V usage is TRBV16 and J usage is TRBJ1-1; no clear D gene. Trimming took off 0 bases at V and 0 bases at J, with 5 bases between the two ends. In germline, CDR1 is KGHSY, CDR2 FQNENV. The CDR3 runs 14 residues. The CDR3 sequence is CASSQSGVNTEAFF. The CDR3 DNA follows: TGTGCCAGCAGCCAATCTGGGGTGAACACTGAAGCTTTCTTT.

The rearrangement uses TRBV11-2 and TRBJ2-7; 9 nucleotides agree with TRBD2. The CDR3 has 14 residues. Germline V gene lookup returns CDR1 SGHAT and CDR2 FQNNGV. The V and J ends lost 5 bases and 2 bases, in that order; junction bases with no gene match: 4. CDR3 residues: CASSPTSGPYEQYF. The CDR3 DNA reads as TGTGCCAGCAGCCCTACTAGCGGGCCCTACGAGCAGTACTTC.

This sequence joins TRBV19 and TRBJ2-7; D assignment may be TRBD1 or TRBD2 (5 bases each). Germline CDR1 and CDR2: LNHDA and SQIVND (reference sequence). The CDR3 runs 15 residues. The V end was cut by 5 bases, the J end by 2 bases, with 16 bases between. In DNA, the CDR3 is TGTGCCAGTAGTCTCGGGGCCGGGAACACCTACGAGCAGTACTTC. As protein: CASSLGAGNTYEQYF.

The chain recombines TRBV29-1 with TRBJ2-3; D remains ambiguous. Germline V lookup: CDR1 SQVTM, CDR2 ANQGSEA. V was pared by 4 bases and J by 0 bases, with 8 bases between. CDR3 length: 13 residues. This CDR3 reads CSVVGRSTDTQYF. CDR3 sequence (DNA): TGCAGCGTTGTAGGTCGGAGCACAGATACGCAGTATTTT.

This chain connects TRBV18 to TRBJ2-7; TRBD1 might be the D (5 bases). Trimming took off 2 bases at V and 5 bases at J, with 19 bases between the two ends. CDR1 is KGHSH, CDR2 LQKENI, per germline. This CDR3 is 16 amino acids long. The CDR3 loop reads CASSPSTGLFIHEQYF. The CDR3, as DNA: TGTGCCAGCTCACCATCAACAGGCTTATTTATCCACGAGCAGTACTTC. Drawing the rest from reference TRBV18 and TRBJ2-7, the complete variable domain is NAGVMQNPRHLVRRRGQEARLRCSPMKGHSHVYWYRQLPEEGLKFMVYLQKENIIDESGMPKERFSAEFPKEGPSILRIQQVVRGDSAAYFCASSPSTGLFIHEQYFGPGTRLTVT.

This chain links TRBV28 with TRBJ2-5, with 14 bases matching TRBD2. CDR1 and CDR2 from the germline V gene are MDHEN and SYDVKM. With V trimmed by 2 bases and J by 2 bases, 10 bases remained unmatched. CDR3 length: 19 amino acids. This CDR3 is CASSLTGTSGSVLQETQYF. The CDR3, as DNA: TGTGCCAGCAGTTTAACTGGGACTAGCGGGAGCGTATTACAAGAGACCCAGTACTTC.

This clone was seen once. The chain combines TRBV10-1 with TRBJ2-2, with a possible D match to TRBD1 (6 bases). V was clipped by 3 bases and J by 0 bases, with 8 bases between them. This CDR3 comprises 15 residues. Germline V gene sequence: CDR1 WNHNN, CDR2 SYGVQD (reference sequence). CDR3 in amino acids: CASSDRGPNTGELFF. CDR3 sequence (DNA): TGCGCCAGCAGTGACAGGGGACCGAACACCGGGGAGCTGTTTTTT.

The CDR3 spells CASSHLDRGPYEQYF. Here the CDR3 DNA reads TGTGCCAGCAGCCATCTCGACAGGGGGCCCTACGAGCAGTACTTC. The rearrangement links TRBV28 to TRBJ2-7; 10 nucleotides align to TRBD1. The V gene end was trimmed by 6 bases and the J gene end by 2 bases; junction bases not matched to a gene: 7. CDR3 length: 15 residues. CDR1 is MDHEN, CDR2 SYDVKM, per germline.

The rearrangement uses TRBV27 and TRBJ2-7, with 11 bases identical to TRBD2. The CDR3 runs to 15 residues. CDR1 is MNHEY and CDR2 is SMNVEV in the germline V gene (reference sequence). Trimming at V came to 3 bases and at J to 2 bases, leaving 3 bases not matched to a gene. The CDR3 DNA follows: TGTGCCAGCAGTTTGGGACTAGCGGAAACCTACGAGCAGTACTTC. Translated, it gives CASSLGLAETYEQYF.

This CDR3 reads CASSLVPHSSYNEQFF. The DNA of the CDR3 is TGTGCCAGCAGCTTAGTTCCCCACAGCTCCTACAATGAGCAGTTCTTC. The rearrangement links TRBV7-9 to TRBJ2-1, with unresolved D. The germline V and J ends were trimmed by 1 base and 0 bases, with 10 bases remaining between them. This CDR3 has 16 residues. The germline gives CDR1 SEHNR, CDR2 FQNEAQ (reference sequence).

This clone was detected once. The CDR3 coding sequence is TGTGCCAGCAGAGGCCCTGGGGCCAACGTCCTGACTTTC. Translation gives CASRGPGANVLTF. This chain links TRBV6-1 with TRBJ2-6; no clear D. CDR1 MNHNS and CDR2 SASEGT come from the germline V gene. Trimming took off 6 bases at V and 2 bases at J, with 5 bases between the two ends. There are 13 residues in the CDR3.

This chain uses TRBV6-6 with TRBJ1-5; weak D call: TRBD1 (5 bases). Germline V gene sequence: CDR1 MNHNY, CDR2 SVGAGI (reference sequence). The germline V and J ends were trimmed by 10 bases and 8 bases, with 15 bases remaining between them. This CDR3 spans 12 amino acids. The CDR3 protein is CATTESGEPQHF. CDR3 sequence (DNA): TGTGCCACGACAGAGAGCGGAGAGCCCCAGCATTTT.

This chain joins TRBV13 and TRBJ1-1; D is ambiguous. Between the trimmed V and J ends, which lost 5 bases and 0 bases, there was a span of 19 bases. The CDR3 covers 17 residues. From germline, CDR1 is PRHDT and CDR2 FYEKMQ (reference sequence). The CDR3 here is CASSRDVGQHMNTEAFF. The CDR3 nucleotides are TGTGCCAGCAGCCGAGATGTAGGGCAGCACATGAACACTGAAGCTTTCTTT.

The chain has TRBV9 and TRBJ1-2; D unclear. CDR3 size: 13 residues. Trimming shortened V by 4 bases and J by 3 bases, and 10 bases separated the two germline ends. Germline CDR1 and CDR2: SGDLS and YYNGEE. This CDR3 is CASSPSRDYGYTF. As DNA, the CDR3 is TGTGCCAGCAGCCCTTCTCGGGACTATGGCTACACCTTC.

The CDR3 sequence is CASSLTRTYEQYF. In DNA form, the CDR3 reads TGTGCCAGCAGTTTGACACGTACCTACGAGCAGTACTTC. V gene TRBV6-5 combines with J gene TRBJ2-7; D is undetermined. The CDR3 is 13 residues long. In germline, CDR1 is MNHEY, CDR2 SVGAGI. The V end was cut by 4 bases, the J end by 2 bases, with 9 bases between.

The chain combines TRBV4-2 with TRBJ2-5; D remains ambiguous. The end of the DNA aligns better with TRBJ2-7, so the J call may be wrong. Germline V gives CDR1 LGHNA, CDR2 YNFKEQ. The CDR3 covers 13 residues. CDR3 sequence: CASSQYKNYEQYF. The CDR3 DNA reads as TGTGCCAGCAGCCAATACAAAAACTACGAGCAGTACTTC.

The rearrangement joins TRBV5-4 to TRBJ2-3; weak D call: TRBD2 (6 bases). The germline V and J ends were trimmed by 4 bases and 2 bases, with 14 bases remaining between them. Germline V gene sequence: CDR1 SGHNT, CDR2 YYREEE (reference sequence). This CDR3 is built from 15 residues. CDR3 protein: CASSRTSFDTDTQYF. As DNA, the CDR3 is TGTGCCAGCAGCCGCACTAGCTTCGACACAGATACGCAGTATTTT.

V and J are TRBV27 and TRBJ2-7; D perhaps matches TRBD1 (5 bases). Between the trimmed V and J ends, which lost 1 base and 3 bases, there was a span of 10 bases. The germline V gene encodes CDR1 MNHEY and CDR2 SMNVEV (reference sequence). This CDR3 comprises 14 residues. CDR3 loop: CASSLWQGSYEQYF. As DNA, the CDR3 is TGTGCCAGCAGTTTATGGCAGGGAAGCTACGAGCAGTACTTC.

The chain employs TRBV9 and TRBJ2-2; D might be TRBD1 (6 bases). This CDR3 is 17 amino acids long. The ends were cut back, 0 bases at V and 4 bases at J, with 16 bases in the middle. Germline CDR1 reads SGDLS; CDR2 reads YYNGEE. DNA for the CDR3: TGTGCCAGCAGCGTAGGGGTGACAGGCTTTCTCACCGGGGAGCTGTTTTTT. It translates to CASSVGVTGFLTGELFF.